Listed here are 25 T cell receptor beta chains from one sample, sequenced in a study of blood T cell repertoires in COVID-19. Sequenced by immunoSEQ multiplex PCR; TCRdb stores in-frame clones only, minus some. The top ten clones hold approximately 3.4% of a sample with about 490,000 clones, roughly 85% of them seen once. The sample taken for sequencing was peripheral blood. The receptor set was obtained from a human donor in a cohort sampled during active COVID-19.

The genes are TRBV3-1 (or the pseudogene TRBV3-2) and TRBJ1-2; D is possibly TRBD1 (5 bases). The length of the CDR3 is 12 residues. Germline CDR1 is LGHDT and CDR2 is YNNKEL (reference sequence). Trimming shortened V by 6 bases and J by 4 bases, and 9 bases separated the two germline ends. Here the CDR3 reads CASRGPLYGYTF. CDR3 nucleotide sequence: TGTGCCAGCAGGGGGCCTCTCTATGGCTACACCTTC.

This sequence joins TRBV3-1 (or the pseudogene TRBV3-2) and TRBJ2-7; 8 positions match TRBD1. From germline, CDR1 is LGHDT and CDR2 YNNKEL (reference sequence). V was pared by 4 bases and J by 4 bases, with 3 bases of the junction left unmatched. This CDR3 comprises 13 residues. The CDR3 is CASSRRQGYEQYF. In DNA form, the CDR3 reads TGTGCCAGCAGCCGTCGACAGGGGTACGAGCAGTACTTC.

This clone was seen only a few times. CDR3 bases: TGTGCCACCAGCAGCGGACTAGTTGGGGTCAGAGATACGCAGTATTTT. Translation gives CATSSGLVGVRDTQYF. The genes are TRBV15 and TRBJ2-3; 7 bases agree with TRBD2. The length of the CDR3 is 16 residues. V lost 3 bases and J lost 5; bases outside the gene matches: 11. Germline-derived CDR1 and CDR2 are LNHNV and YYDKDF (reference sequence). Variable domain in full (rest from reference TRBV15 and TRBJ2-3): DAMVIQNPRYQVTQFGKPVTLSCSQTLNHNVMYWYQQKSSQAPKLLFHYYDKDFNNEADTPDNFQSRRPNTSFCFLDIRSPGLGDTAMYLCATSSGLVGVRDTQYFGPGTRLTVL.

In DNA, the CDR3 is TGTGCCAGCAGGGTCAGTATCCAAGAGACCCAGTACTTC. Residues: CASRVSIQETQYF. The rearrangement links TRBV25-1 to TRBJ2-5; D remains unclear. This CDR3 is built from 13 residues. Germline V gene lookup returns CDR1 MGHDK and CDR2 SYGVNS. Trimming cost V 6 bases and J 1 base, with 9 bases left between them.

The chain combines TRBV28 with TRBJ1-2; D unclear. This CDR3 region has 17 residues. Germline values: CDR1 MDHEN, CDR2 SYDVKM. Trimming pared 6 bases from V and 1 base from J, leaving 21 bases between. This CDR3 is CASSQRWRALDNYGYTF. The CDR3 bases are TGTGCCAGCAGCCAAAGATGGAGGGCCTTAGATAACTATGGCTACACCTTC.

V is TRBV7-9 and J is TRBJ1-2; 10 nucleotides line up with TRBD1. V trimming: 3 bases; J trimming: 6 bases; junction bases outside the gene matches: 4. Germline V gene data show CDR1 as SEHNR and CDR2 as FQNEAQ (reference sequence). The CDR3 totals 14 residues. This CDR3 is CASSFGQGVDGYTF. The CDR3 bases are TGTGCCAGCAGCTTCGGACAGGGGGTTGATGGCTACACCTTC.

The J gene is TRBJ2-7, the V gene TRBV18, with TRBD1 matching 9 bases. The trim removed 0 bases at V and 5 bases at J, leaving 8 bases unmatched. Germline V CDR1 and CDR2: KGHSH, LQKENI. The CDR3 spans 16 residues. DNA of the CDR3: TGTGCCAGCTCACCACCTATAAGCGGACAGGGGAACGAGCAGTACTTC. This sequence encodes CASSPPISGQGNEQYF.

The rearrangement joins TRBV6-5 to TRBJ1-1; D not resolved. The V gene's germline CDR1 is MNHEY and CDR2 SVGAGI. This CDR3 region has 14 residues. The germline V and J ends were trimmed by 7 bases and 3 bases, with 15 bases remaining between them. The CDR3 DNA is TGTGCCAGCACCCAAACTGGCCGGGACACTGAAGCTTTCTTT. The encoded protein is CASTQTGRDTEAFF.

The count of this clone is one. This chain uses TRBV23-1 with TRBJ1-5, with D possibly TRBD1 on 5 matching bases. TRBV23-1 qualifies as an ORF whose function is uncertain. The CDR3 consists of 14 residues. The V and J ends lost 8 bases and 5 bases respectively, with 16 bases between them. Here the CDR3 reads CASWGDPGHQPQHF. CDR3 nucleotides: TGCGCCAGCTGGGGGGACCCAGGGCATCAGCCCCAGCATTTT.

The CDR3 DNA is TGTGCCAGCACCCCGGACAGCAACTATGGCTACACCTTC. It is translated as CASTPDSNYGYTF. This rearrangement joins TRBV6-5 to TRBJ1-2; possibly TRBD1 for D (6 bases). This CDR3 has 13 amino acids. Between the trimmed V and J ends, which lost 7 bases and 2 bases, there was a span of 11 bases. Germline V gene sequence: CDR1 MNHEY, CDR2 SVGAGI.

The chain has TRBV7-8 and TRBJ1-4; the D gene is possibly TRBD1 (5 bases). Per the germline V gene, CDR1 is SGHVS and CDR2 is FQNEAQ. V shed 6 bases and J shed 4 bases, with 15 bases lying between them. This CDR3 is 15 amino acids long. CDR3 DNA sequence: TGTGCCAGCAGGCCTACCGGGACTCATAATGAAAAACTGTTTTTT. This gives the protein CASRPTGTHNEKLFF.

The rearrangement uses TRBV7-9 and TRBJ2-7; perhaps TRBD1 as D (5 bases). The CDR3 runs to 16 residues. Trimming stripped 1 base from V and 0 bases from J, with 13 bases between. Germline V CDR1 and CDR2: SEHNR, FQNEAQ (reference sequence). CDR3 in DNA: TGTGCCAGCAGCTTAGGCGTGCAGGGCGTCTCCTACGAGCAGTACTTC. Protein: CASSLGVQGVSYEQYF.

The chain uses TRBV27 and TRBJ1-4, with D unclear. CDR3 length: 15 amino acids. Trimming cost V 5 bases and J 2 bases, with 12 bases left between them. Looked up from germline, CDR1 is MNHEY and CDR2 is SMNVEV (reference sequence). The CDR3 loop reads CASSLYSDTNEKLFF. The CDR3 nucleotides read TGTGCCAGCAGTCTTTACAGTGATACTAATGAAAAACTGTTTTTT.

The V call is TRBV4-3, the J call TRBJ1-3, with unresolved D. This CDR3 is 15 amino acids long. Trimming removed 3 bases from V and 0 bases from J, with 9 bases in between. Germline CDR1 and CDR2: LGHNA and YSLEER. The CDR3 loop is CASSHQSHSGNTIYF. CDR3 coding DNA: TGCGCCAGCAGCCACCAGTCCCACTCTGGAAACACCATATATTTT.

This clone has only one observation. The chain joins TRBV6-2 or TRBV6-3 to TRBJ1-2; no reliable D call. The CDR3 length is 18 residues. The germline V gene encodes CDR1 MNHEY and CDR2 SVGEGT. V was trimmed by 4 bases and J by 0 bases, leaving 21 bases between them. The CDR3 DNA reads TGTGCCAGCAGTTTCCCCCCGGGCAGAGGAGGAGCTAACTATGGCTACACCTTC. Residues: CASSFPPGRGGANYGYTF.

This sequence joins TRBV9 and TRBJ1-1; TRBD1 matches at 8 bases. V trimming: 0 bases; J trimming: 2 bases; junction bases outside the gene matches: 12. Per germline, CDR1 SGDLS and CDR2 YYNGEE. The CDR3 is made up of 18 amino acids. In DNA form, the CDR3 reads TGTGCCAGCAGCGTAGACCCCTCTCCAACAGGGGGTAACACTGAAGCTTTCTTT. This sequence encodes CASSVDPSPTGGNTEAFF.

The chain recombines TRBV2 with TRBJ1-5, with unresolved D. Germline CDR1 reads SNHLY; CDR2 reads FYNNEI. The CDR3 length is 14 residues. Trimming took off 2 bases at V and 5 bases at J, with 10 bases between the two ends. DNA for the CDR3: TGTGCCAGCAGTGAAACCAGGTCCGATCAGCCCCAGCATTTT. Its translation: CASSETRSDQPQHF. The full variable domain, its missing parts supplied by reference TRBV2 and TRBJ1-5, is EPEVTQTPSHQVTQMGQEVILRCVPISNHLYFYWYRQILGQKVEFLVSFYNNEISEKSEIFDDQFSVERPDGSNFTLKIRSTKLEDSAMYFCASSETRSDQPQHFGDGTRLSIL.

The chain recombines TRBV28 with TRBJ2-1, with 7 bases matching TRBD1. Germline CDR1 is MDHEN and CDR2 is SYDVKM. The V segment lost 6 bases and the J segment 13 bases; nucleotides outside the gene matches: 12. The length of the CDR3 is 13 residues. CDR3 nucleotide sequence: TGTGCCAGCAGCGACAGGGACATTTTTCCCCAGTTCTTC. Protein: CASSDRDIFPQFF.

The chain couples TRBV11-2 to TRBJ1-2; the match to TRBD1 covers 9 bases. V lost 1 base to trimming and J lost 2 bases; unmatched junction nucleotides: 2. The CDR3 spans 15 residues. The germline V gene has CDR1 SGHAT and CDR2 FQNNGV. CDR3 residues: CASSLAGQGNYGYTF. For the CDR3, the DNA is TGTGCCAGCAGCTTAGCAGGACAGGGGAACTATGGCTACACCTTC.

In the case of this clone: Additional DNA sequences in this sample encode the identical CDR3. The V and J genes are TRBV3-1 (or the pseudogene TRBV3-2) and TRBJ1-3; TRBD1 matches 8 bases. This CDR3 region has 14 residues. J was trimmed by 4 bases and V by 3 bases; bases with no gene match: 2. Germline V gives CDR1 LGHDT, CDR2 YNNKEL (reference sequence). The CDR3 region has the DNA TGTGCCAGCAGCCAGCAGGGGGCCGGAAACACCATATATTTT. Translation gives CASSQQGAGNTIYF.

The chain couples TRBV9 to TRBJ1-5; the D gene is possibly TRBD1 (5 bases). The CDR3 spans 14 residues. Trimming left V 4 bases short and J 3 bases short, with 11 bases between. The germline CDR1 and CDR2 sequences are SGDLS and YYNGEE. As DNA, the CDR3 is TGTGCCAGCAGCTCTTCGACAGTCAATCAGCCCCAGCATTTT. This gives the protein CASSSSTVNQPQHF. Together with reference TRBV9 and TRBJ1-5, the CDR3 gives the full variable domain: DSGVTQTPKHLITATGQRVTLRCSPRSGDLSVYWYQQSLDQGLQFLIQYYNGEERAKGNILERFSAQQFPDLHSELNLSSLELGDSALYFCASSSSTVNQPQHFGDGTRLSIL.

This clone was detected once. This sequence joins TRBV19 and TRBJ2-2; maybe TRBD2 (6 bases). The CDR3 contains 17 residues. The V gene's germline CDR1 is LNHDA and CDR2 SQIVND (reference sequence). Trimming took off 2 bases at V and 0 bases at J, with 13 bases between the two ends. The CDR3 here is CASSIRQAGPNTGELFF. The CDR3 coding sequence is TGTGCCAGTAGTATAAGGCAAGCGGGTCCGAACACCGGGGAGCTGTTTTTT.

The CDR3 region has the DNA TGTGCCAGCAGTGAGATACAGGGGACTCCTGCTTCTAACTATGGCTACACCTTC. Amino acids: CASSEIQGTPASNYGYTF. V gene TRBV6-4 combines with J gene TRBJ1-2; 7 bases are shared with TRBD1. This CDR3 has 18 amino acids. The ends lost 3 bases at V and 0 bases at J; junction bases unmatched: 13. In germline, CDR1 is MRHNA, CDR2 SNTAGT.

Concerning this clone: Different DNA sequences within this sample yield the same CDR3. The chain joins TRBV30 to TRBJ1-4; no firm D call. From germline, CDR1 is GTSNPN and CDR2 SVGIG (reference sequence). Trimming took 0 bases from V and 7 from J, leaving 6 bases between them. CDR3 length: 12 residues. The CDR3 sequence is CAWSVRGEKLFF. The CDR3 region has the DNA TGTGCCTGGAGTGTACGAGGTGAAAAACTGTTTTTT.

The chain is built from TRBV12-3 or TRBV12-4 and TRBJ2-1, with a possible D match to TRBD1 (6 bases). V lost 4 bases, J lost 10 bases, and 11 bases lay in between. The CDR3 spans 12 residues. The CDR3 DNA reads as TGTGCCAGCAGTTGGGGACAACAAGAGCAGTTCTTC. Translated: CASSWGQQEQFF.